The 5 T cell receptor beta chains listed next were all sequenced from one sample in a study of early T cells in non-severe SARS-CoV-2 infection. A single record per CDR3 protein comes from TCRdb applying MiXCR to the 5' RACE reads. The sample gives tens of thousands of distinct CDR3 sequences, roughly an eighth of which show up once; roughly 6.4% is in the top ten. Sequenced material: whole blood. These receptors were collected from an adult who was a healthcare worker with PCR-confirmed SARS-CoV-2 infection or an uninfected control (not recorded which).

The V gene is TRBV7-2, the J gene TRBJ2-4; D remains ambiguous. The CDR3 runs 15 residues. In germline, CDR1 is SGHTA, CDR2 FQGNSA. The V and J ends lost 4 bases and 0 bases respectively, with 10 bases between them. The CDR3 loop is CASSSRIKAKNIQYF. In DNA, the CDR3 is TGTGCCAGCAGCTCGCGGATAAAAGCCAAAAACATTCAGTACTTC. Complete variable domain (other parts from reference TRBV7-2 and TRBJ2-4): GAGVSQSPSNKVTEKGKDVELRCDPISGHTALYWYRQSLGQGLEFLIYFQGNSAPDKSGLPSDRFSAERTGGSVSTLTIQRTQQEDSAVYLCASSSRIKAKNIQYFGAGTRLSVL.

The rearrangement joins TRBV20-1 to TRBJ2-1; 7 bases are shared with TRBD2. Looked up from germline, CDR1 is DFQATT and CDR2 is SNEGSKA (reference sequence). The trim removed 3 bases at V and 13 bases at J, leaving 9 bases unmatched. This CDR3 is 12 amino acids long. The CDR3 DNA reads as TGCAGTGCTAGGTTCCCAGCGGGATCTCAGTTCTTC. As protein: CSARFPAGSQFF.

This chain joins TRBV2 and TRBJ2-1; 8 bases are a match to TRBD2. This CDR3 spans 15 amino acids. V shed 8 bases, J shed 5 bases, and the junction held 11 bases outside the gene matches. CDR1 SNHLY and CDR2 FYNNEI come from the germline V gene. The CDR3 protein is CASRISGIRDNEQFF. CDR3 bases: TGTGCCAGCCGGATTAGCGGGATCCGGGACAATGAGCAGTTCTTC.

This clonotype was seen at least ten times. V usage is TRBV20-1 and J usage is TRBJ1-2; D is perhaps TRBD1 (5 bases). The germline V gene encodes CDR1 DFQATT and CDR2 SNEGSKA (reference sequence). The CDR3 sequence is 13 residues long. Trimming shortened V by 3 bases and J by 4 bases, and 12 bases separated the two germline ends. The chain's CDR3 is CSASLGDGYGYTF. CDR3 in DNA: TGCAGTGCTAGCTTAGGGGACGGCTATGGCTACACCTTC.

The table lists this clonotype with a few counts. The CDR3 is CSAFTSGYYNEQFF. The CDR3 DNA follows: TGCAGTGCCTTTACTAGCGGGTACTACAATGAGCAGTTCTTC. The chain uses TRBV20-1 and TRBJ2-1; 9 bases agree with TRBD2. The CDR3 extends over 14 amino acids. The V gene end was trimmed by 6 bases and the J gene end by 3 bases; junction bases not matched to a gene: 6. Looked up from germline, CDR1 is DFQATT and CDR2 is SNEGSKA (reference sequence).